The 27 T cell receptor beta chains below all came from one sample that was sequenced in a study of tumor and adjacent non-tumor tissue in lung cancer. The template was RNA from unsorted bulk tissue. TCRbeta libraries were built with three rounds of nested PCR, modified from ARM-PCR. Using its own MiXCR run on the multiplex PCR reads, TCRdb lists one record per CDR3 protein. The data show under 95,000 distinct CDR3 sequences, with about three fifths seen just once and around 15% held by the top ten. The specimen sequenced was lung tumor tissue. Receptors were obtained from a man in his 70s with non-small cell lung cancer.

On this clonotype itself: The conserved phenylalanine or tryptophan normally closing the CDR3 is absent here, so this likely arose from a read error. The DNA for the CDR3 is TGTGCCAGCAGTTTCCCGTCTGGGGCCAACGTCCTGACTTTA. It is translated as CASSFPSGANVLTL. The V call is TRBV12-3 or TRBV12-4, the J call TRBJ2-6; unclear D gene. Trimming pared 3 bases from V and 1 base from J, leaving 4 bases between. There are 14 residues in the CDR3.

This clonotype was counted between two and nine times. The DNA for the CDR3 is TGCAGTGCTATATCGGGGACAGGGTCCCGACAGCCCCAGCATTTT. Translation: CSAISGTGSRQPQHF. The chain links TRBV20-1 to TRBJ1-5; 9 bases agree with TRBD1. Looked up from germline, CDR1 is DFQATT and CDR2 is SNEGSKA (reference sequence). Unmatched junction bases numbered 11, after V lost 4 bases and J lost 7 bases. The CDR3 loop spans 15 amino acids.

Concerning this clonotype itself: Germline is not matched at one junction end, which may reflect a read error. The chain is built from TRBV6-5 and TRBJ2-7, with TRBD1 identical over 7 bases. Germline CDR1 reads MNHEY; CDR2 reads SVGAGI. The CDR3 is 13 residues long. This CDR3 is CASHRDSSYEQYF. In DNA form, the CDR3 reads TGTGCCAGCCACAGGGACAGCTCCTATGAGCAGTACTTC.

In its sample, this clonotype was seen once. A junction end diverges from the germline sequence, so it may reflect a read error. The CDR3 sequence is CVSSEIASALQETHYF. The CDR3 DNA follows: TGTGTCAGCAGTGAAATTGCTAGCGCTCTCCAAGAGACCCACTACTTC. The chain combines TRBV6-1 with TRBJ2-5; weak D call: TRBD2 (6 bases). CDR3 length: 16 residues. Germline CDR1 reads MNHNS; CDR2 reads SASEGT.

This clonotype turned up a few times. An end of the junction differs from the germline gene, which may be a read error. The chain employs TRBV29-1 and TRBJ1-1, with unresolved D. CDR1 and CDR2 (germline): SQVTM, ANQGSEA. This CDR3 has 12 amino acids. CDR3 nucleotide sequence: TGCAGCGTTGGTCTTACGGGATCTGAAGCTTCCTTT. Amino acids: CSVGLTGSEASF.

This clonotype was seen only a few times. The junction departs from the called germline gene at one end, perhaps through a read error. The V and J genes are TRBV10-2 and TRBJ2-6; 7 bases line up with TRBD2. CDR1 WSHSY and CDR2 SAAADI come from the germline V gene. This CDR3 region has 17 residues. The CDR3 coding sequence is TGCGCCAGCAGTGTCTTAGCGGGCGGCTCTGGGGCCGACGTCCTGACTTTC. Its translation: CASSVLAGGSGADVLTF.

This clonotype was seen just once. The germline gene is not matched at one end of the junction; a read error may be the cause. V is TRBV11-1 and J is TRBJ2-7; 7 bases are a match to TRBD1. CDR3 length equals 15 residues. In germline, CDR1 is SGHAT, CDR2 FQDESV (reference sequence). The DNA of the CDR3 is TGTGCCGGCAGCTTCGGGACAGCAAGTACCTACGAGCAGTACTTC. It translates to CAGSFGTASTYEQYF.

This clonotype showed up many times. The chain joins TRBV4-1 to TRBJ2-1; 7 bases line up with TRBD2. Germline-derived CDR1 and CDR2 are MGHRA and YSYEKL. Trimming took 7 bases from V and 8 from J; bases not matched to a gene: 5. The CDR3 spans 12 residues. In DNA, the CDR3 is TGCGCCAGCAAGGAGCGGGGTGATGAGCAGTTCTTC. Translating it yields CASKERGDEQFF.

The chain uses TRBV6-5 and TRBJ2-6; no clear D. V shed 2 bases and J shed 1 base, with 9 bases lying between them. This CDR3 region has 16 residues. CDR1 and CDR2 from the germline V gene are MNHEY and SVGAGI. CDR3 bases: TGTGCCAGCAGTTACCTGACTGGTTCTGGGGCCAACGTCCTGACTTTC. It is translated as CASSYLTGSGANVLTF.

This clonotype was picked up a small number of times. An end of the junction does not agree with germline; a read error may underlie this. V is TRBV10-1 and J is TRBJ2-3; no firm D call. The CDR3 sequence is 9 residues long. CDR1 and CDR2 (germline): WNHNN, SYGVQD (reference sequence). CDR3 DNA sequence: TGCGCCAGCAGAGATACGCAGTATTTT. It yields the protein CASRDTQYF.

This chain uses TRBV5-1 with TRBJ1-1; TRBD1 is a possible D gene (5 bases). The CDR3 runs to 15 residues. With 4 bases removed from V and 2 bases from J, the gap between germline ends came to 15 bases. Per germline, CDR1 SGHRS and CDR2 YFSETQ. CDR3: CASSPGGRANTEAFF. The CDR3 DNA is TGCGCCAGCAGCCCCGGGGGAAGGGCCAACACTGAAGCTTTCTTT.

This clonotype was seen a single time. CDR3 nucleotides: TGTACCGGTAGCCTACTAGTTTACAATGAGCAGTTCTTC. Amino acid sequence: CTGSLLVYNEQFF. The chain links TRBV6-1 to TRBJ2-1, with D possibly being TRBD2 (5 bases). CDR1 MNHNS and CDR2 SASEGT come from the germline V gene. The CDR3 consists of 13 residues.

About this clonotype itself: One end of the junction varies from germline; a read error may be responsible. The chain employs TRBV14 and TRBJ2-3; 10 bases are a match to TRBD2. This CDR3 spans 16 amino acids. Per germline, CDR1 SGHDN and CDR2 FVKESK. CDR3 region: CVSSQGAGGPGDTQYF. The CDR3 bases are TGTGTCAGCAGCCAAGGAGCGGGGGGGCCCGGAGATACGCAGTATTTT.

The rearrangement uses TRBV11-2 and TRBJ2-7, with 8 bases matching TRBD2. CDR3 length equals 16 residues. The V segment lost 9 bases and the J segment 7 bases; nucleotides outside the gene matches: 20. Germline CDR1 reads SGHAT; CDR2 reads FQNNGV. This chain's CDR3 is CASSNAGTSGLMEQYF. The DNA for the CDR3 is TGTGCCAGTAGCAACGCCGGCACTAGCGGTCTGATGGAGCAGTACTTC.

This clonotype came up many times. The genes are TRBV28 and TRBJ2-1; 11 bases are a match to TRBD2. From germline, CDR1 is MDHEN and CDR2 SYDVKM. After removal of 5 bases from V and 1 base from J, the junction contained 1 base not matched to a gene. This CDR3 is built from 15 residues. The CDR3 region is CASSLAGGSYNEQFF. The CDR3 DNA sequence: TGTGCCAGCAGTCTAGCGGGAGGATCCTACAATGAGCAGTTCTTC.

This chain uses TRBV24-1 with TRBJ1-2, with 10 bases fitting TRBD1. CDR3 length: 15 residues. J was trimmed by 4 bases and V by 4 bases; bases with no gene match: 5. Germline CDR1 and CDR2: KGHDR and SFDVKD. The CDR3 loop is CATSDRDRGIYGYTF. In DNA form, the CDR3 reads TGTGCCACCAGTGACCGGGACAGGGGTATCTATGGCTACACCTTC.

About this clonotype itself: A single base separates this from a much larger clone, so it may be a read error. This chain joins TRBV6-5 and TRBJ1-4; D is unresolved. From germline, CDR1 is MNHEY and CDR2 SVGAGI. The CDR3 runs to 16 residues. CDR3 amino acids: CASSYRGSLANGKLFF. CDR3 bases: TGTGCCAGCAGTTACCGCGGATCCTTAGCTAATGGAAAACTGTTTTTT.

The chain has TRBV6-1 and TRBJ2-6; TRBD1 might be the D (5 bases). This CDR3 is 14 amino acids long. Germline lookup yields CDR1 MNHNS and CDR2 SASEGT. V lost 11 bases and J lost 6, with 17 bases in between. CDR3 protein: CAVLRGPAANVLTF. Here the CDR3 DNA reads TGTGCCGTATTAAGGGGCCCTGCGGCCAACGTCCTGACTTTC.

A word on this clonotype: A clone one base away is much larger, so this may be a read error. The chain joins TRBV10-3 to TRBJ1-2, with no clear D. The CDR3 is 13 amino acids. Germline lookup yields CDR1 ENHRY and CDR2 SYGVKD. The CDR3 DNA follows: TGTACCATCGAGGGCGGACGGGCCTATGGCTACACCTTC. Translating gives CTIEGGRAYGYTF.

V is TRBV11-3 and J is TRBJ2-1; the D gene is possibly TRBD1 (5 bases). V was trimmed by 0 bases and J by 9 bases, leaving 15 bases between them. Per the germline V gene, CDR1 is SGHNT and CDR2 is YENEEA. There are 15 residues in the CDR3. This CDR3 reads CASSLDGANDSEQFF. For the CDR3, the DNA is TGTGCCAGCAGCTTAGATGGGGCAAACGACAGTGAGCAGTTCTTC.

In regard to this clonotype: One junction end disagrees with the germline gene, perhaps due to a read error. This sequence joins TRBV6-1 and TRBJ2-5; possibly TRBD2 for D (5 bases). Germline values: CDR1 MNHNS, CDR2 SASEGT. CDR3 length: 16 residues. CDR3 in DNA: TGTGCCAGCAGTGAAATTGCTAGCTCTCTCCAAGAGACTCAGTACTTC. Translating gives CASSEIASSLQETQYF.

Concerning this clonotype itself: A single base separates this from a much larger clone, so it may be a read error. This chain uses TRBV6-6 with TRBJ2-2; D uncertain. The CDR3 totals 16 residues. The germline V gene has CDR1 MNHNY and CDR2 SVGAGI (reference sequence). The CDR3 loop reads CVSSFVASFNTGELFF. CDR3 nucleotide sequence: TGTGTCAGCAGTTTCGTGGCAAGCTTCAACACCGGGGAGCTGTTTTTT.

The rearrangement uses TRBV28 and TRBJ1-5; weak D call: TRBD1 (6 bases). CDR1 MDHEN and CDR2 SYDVKM come from the germline V gene. The CDR3 consists of 12 residues. V gave up 4 bases and J gave up 7 bases, with 8 bases separating them. The CDR3, as DNA: TGTGCCAGCAGTTCACAGGGCCAGCCCCAGCATTTT. Translation gives CASSSQGQPQHF.

This clonotype was seen just once. Relative to the germline gene, one junction end is altered; a read error may explain this. V and J are TRBV28 and TRBJ1-1, with 7 bases identical to TRBD1. The CDR3 is 14 residues long. Germline V lookup: CDR1 MDHEN, CDR2 SYDVKM. The CDR3 is CASTFRRGLGEVFF. The CDR3 bases are TGTGCCAGCACTTTTAGAAGGGGGCTAGGCGAAGTTTTCTTT.

Details on this clonotype: The junction departs from germline at one end; a sequencing error may be responsible. This chain uses TRBV29-1 with TRBJ1-3, with D unclear. CDR3 length: 16 amino acids. Germline loops: CDR1 SQVTM, CDR2 ANQGSEA. CDR3 nucleotide sequence: TGCAGCGTTGAAGGAAGTAGTGAAAACTCTGGAGACACCATATATTTT. It codes for CSVEGSSENSGDTIYF.

Notes on this clonotype: A junction end diverges from the germline sequence, so it may reflect a read error. The gene calls are TRBV14 and TRBJ2-6, with 7 bases fitting TRBD2. Germline CDR1 and CDR2: SGHDN and FVKESK. The CDR3 consists of 18 residues. Here the CDR3 reads CASNQDEQRGAGANVLTF. The CDR3 region has the DNA TGTGCCAGCAACCAAGATGAGCAGCGGGGTGCCGGGGCCAACGTCCTGACTTTC.

The genes are TRBV6-5 and TRBJ1-6; 8 nucleotides agree with TRBD1. V trimming: 6 bases; J trimming: 7 bases; junction bases outside the gene matches: 11. Germline-derived CDR1 and CDR2 are MNHEY and SVGAGI. The CDR3 length is 16 residues. This CDR3 is CASSPHRGETNSPLHF. CDR3 in DNA: TGTGCCAGCAGCCCCCACAGGGGGGAGACGAATTCACCCCTCCACTTT.